This TCR beta chain came from a study of T-cell reconstitution after alpha-beta-depleted transplantation in children. Preparation of the TCRbeta library was carried out with unique molecular identifiers. TCRdb re-called the PCR reads with MiXCR, one entry per CDR3 protein. The sample holds approximately 520,000 distinct CDR3 sequences; around a third are singletons and the top ten take 2% to 2.5%. Germline CDR1 reads MNHEY; CDR2 reads SVGAGI. V trimming: 0 bases; J trimming: 6 bases; junction bases outside the gene matches: 2. The CDR3 has 13 amino acids. This clonotype turned up a few times. This chain joins TRBV6-5 and TRBJ2-7; 7 bases agree with TRBD2. Sequences were derived from PBMCs from the stem cell graft donor, sampled from the stem cell graft. This TCR came from a human donor who donated a stem cell graft to a child with aplastic anemia. CDR3 nucleotides: TGTGCCAGCAGTTACTCGACGGGGGGCGAGCAGTACTTC. This gives the protein CASSYSTGGEQYF.